The 31 T cell receptor beta chains given below trace back to one sample, sequenced in a study of human T cells and chemical hapten exposure. MiXCR, applied by TCRdb to the RACE reads, yields one record per CDR3 protein. Of some 120,000 distinct CDR3 sequences detected, about 12% appear once; the ten largest clones hold 1.3% to 1.5%. The time point is: patch test 1, 2 weeks after DPC sensitization. Treatment: therapeutic diphenylcyclopropenone sensitization with weekly scalp DPC. The input for sequencing was whole blood, taken in connection with sensitization to the hapten diphenylcyclopropenone (DPC). These receptors all stem from a woman between 50 and 59 years old with alopecia areata. Some clones in this sample may be carry-over from other donors' samples.

This clonotype appeared many times. The chain carries TRBV3-1 and TRBJ2-3; D gene unclear. Germline V CDR1 and CDR2: LGHDT, YNNKEL (reference sequence). The CDR3 runs 13 residues. Trimming took 4 bases from V and 0 from J, leaving 5 bases between them. The CDR3, as DNA: TGTGCCAGCAGCCGAACTAGCACAGATACGCAGTATTTT. It translates to CASSRTSTDTQYF.

This clonotype was seen at least ten times. The rearrangement links TRBV5-4 to TRBJ1-4, with 7 bases fitting TRBD1. The CDR3 runs to 14 residues. The V gene end was trimmed by 3 bases and the J gene end by 4 bases; junction bases not matched to a gene: 3. Germline V gene lookup returns CDR1 SGHNT and CDR2 YYREEE (reference sequence). In DNA form, the CDR3 reads TGTGCCAGCAGCTCGGGACAGCGTAATGAAAAACTGTTTTTT. This gives the protein CASSSGQRNEKLFF.

The CDR3 DNA sequence: TGCGCCAGCAGCTCCCGGACAGGGGGGGCAGATACGCAGTATTTT. Its protein is CASSSRTGGADTQYF. The chain carries TRBV10-1 and TRBJ2-3; 10 positions agree with TRBD1. From germline, CDR1 is WNHNN and CDR2 SYGVQD (reference sequence). With V trimmed by 6 bases and J by 4 bases, 7 bases remained unmatched. The CDR3 has 15 amino acids.

This clonotype was seen a few times. The chain joins TRBV11-3 to TRBJ2-2; D unresolved. The V gene's germline CDR1 is SGHNT and CDR2 YENEEA. With 3 bases removed from V and 6 bases from J, the gap between germline ends came to 14 bases. The CDR3 is made up of 15 amino acids. DNA of the CDR3: TGTGCCAGCAGCTTGACGGGCCCCACCGCCGGGGAGCTGTTTTTT. It yields the protein CASSLTGPTAGELFF.

In this sample, this clonotype turned up many times. The chain links TRBV28 to TRBJ2-3; 8 bases map to TRBD1. The length of the CDR3 is 14 residues. The germline CDR1 and CDR2 sequences are MDHEN and SYDVKM. The junction had 3 bases not matched to a gene; V was cut back by 3 bases and J by 4 bases. The CDR3 nucleotides are TGTGCCAGCAGTTTTTCAGGGGGCGCAGATACGCAGTATTTT. Translating gives CASSFSGGADTQYF.

The chain carries TRBV4-3 and TRBJ1-2, with TRBD1 matching over 10 bases. The CDR3 runs to 15 residues. V lost 1 base, J lost 8 bases, and 7 bases stayed unmatched. The germline CDR1 and CDR2 sequences are LGHNA and YSLEER. This chain's CDR3 is CASSQVSGTGEGYTF. The CDR3, as DNA: TGCGCCAGCAGCCAAGTTAGTGGGACAGGGGAAGGCTACACCTTC.

In this sample, this clonotype turned up a few times. This chain connects TRBV10-3 to TRBJ2-4, with D uncertain. Germline CDR1 ENHRY, CDR2 SYGVKD. V was clipped by 8 bases and J by 2 bases, with 7 bases between them. This CDR3 is 12 amino acids long. The CDR3, as DNA: TGTGCCATCCCATCCCCCAAAAACATTCAGTACTTC. Translated: CAIPSPKNIQYF.

This clonotype has more than one count but fewer than ten. The chain joins TRBV7-6 to TRBJ1-6; TRBD1 is a possible D gene (6 bases). The ends were cut back, 5 bases at V and 10 bases at J, with 15 bases in the middle. The CDR3 has 14 residues. In germline, CDR1 is SGHVS, CDR2 FNYEAQ. In DNA, the CDR3 is TGTGCCAGCAGCCTACAGGGAAGTAAATCACCCCTCCACTTT. This gives the protein CASSLQGSKSPLHF.

This clonotype was picked up a small number of times. The CDR3 protein is CASSLLSDTQYF. The CDR3 region has the DNA TGTGCCAGCAGTTTGTTGTCGGATACGCAGTATTTT. The chain uses TRBV12-3 or TRBV12-4 and TRBJ2-3; D is undetermined. The V end was cut by 3 bases, the J end by 6 bases, with 7 bases between. The CDR3 totals 12 residues.

The chain uses TRBV5-1 and TRBJ2-5; unclear D gene. V lost 7 bases to trimming and J lost 2 bases, with 12 bases between them. The CDR3 spans 13 residues. From germline, CDR1 is SGHRS and CDR2 YFSETQ. CDR3 amino acids: CASYPGSQETQYF. CDR3 bases: TGCGCCAGCTATCCTGGGTCACAAGAGACCCAGTACTTC.

This clonotype appeared many times. The chain is built from TRBV29-1 and TRBJ1-5; no clear D gene. Germline V CDR1 and CDR2: SQVTM, ANQGSEA. Trimming took off 4 bases at V and 3 bases at J, with 13 bases between the two ends. The length of the CDR3 is 14 residues. DNA of the CDR3: TGCAGCGTTGGAGGTGTAGGGAACAATCAGCCCCAGCATTTT. Protein sequence: CSVGGVGNNQPQHF.

J is TRBJ1-2 and V is TRBV19; D may be TRBD1 (6 bases). This CDR3 comprises 15 residues. CDR1 and CDR2 from the germline V gene are LNHDA and SQIVND (reference sequence). V lost 7 bases to trimming and J lost 0 bases, with 15 bases between them. CDR3 residues: CASIKGDTSNYGYTF. The CDR3 DNA sequence: TGTGCCAGTATCAAAGGGGACACCTCTAACTATGGCTACACCTTC.

The V gene is TRBV28, the J gene TRBJ2-2; D is ambiguous. The germline V and J ends were trimmed by 7 bases and 8 bases, with 17 bases remaining between them. The CDR3 consists of 14 residues. CDR1 is MDHEN, CDR2 SYDVKM, per germline. For the CDR3, the DNA is TGTGCCAGCACGGCCCTCGTTGACCCTGGGGAGCTGTTTTTT. Translation: CASTALVDPGELFF.

This clonotype was found once. The V gene is TRBV27, the J gene TRBJ2-3; the D call may be TRBD1 or TRBD2 (5 bases each). This CDR3 is 15 amino acids long. V gave up 8 bases and J gave up 4 bases, with 19 bases separating them. CDR1 MNHEY and CDR2 SMNVEV come from the germline V gene (reference sequence). The CDR3 reads CASRAREGRADTQYF. The CDR3 DNA is TGTGCCAGCCGTGCTCGTGAGGGGCGCGCAGATACGCAGTATTTT.

On this clonotype itself: It may be a read error: a sequence one base away is much more abundant. J is TRBJ1-2 and V is TRBV12-3 or TRBV12-4; D not resolved. Between the trimmed V and J ends, which lost 5 bases and 4 bases, there was a span of 8 bases. The CDR3 is made up of 12 amino acids. DNA of the CDR3: TGTGCCAGCAGTGAGACACCCTATGGCTACACCTTC. Its translation: CASSETPYGYTF.

This clonotype was found a few times. This CDR3 is CASSQGTATGGIYGYTF. The CDR3 DNA sequence: TGTGCCAGCAGCCAAGGAACCGCGACAGGGGGCATTTATGGCTACACCTTC. This sequence joins TRBV4-2 and TRBJ1-2; 10 bases fit TRBD1. The germline gives CDR1 LGHNA, CDR2 YNFKEQ. The CDR3 contains 17 residues. V shed 1 base and J 5 bases; nucleotides not matched to a gene: 10.

This clonotype came up many times. This chain uses TRBV11-2 with TRBJ2-1; no reliable D call. Trimming cost V 2 bases and J 7 bases, with 9 bases left between them. The CDR3 is 13 amino acids. Per germline, CDR1 SGHAT and CDR2 FQNNGV. The CDR3: CASSLPPPNEQFF. The CDR3 region has the DNA TGTGCCAGCAGCTTACCCCCTCCGAATGAGCAGTTCTTC.

This clonotype was detected ten times or more. The chain links TRBV6-2 or TRBV6-3 to TRBJ2-6; a possible D gene is TRBD1 (6 bases). CDR1 MNHEY and CDR2 SVGEGT come from the germline V gene. The CDR3 spans 17 residues. Trimming took 6 bases from V and 2 from J, leaving 17 bases between them. CDR3 coding DNA: TGTGCCAGCAGCCCGCCCCGGGCAGGGGCTGGGGCCAACGTCCTGACTTTC. Its protein product is CASSPPRAGAGANVLTF.

The chain combines TRBV28 with TRBJ2-6; possibly TRBD1 for D (6 bases). Germline CDR1 is MDHEN and CDR2 is SYDVKM. Trimming left V 8 bases short and J 4 bases short, with 12 bases between. The CDR3 is made up of 14 amino acids. The DNA of the CDR3 is TGTGCCAGCCACAGGGTGAGGGGGGCCAACGTCCTGACTTTC. Translated: CASHRVRGANVLTF.

This clonotype was observed at least ten times. The J gene is TRBJ1-1, the V gene TRBV7-9; the D is unclear. Germline CDR1 and CDR2: SEHNR and FQNEAQ (reference sequence). V gave up 3 bases and J gave up 4 bases, with 9 bases separating them. The CDR3 runs 13 residues. Here the CDR3 DNA reads TGTGCCAGCAGCTTCTTCGAGGGCACTGAAGCTTTCTTT. It codes for CASSFFEGTEAFF.

J is TRBJ1-1 and V is TRBV5-1; D is perhaps TRBD1 (6 bases). V was pared by 6 bases and J by 4 bases, with 16 bases between. Germline lookup yields CDR1 SGHRS and CDR2 YFSETQ. The CDR3 totals 14 residues. CDR3 amino acids: CASTSNRAVTEAFF. The CDR3 nucleotides read TGCGCCAGCACCTCAAACAGGGCCGTCACTGAAGCTTTCTTT.

This clonotype has at least ten counts. V usage is TRBV27 and J usage is TRBJ1-1, with 7 bases aligning to TRBD1. V lost 6 bases to trimming and J lost 3 bases; unmatched junction nucleotides: 10. Germline V gene lookup returns CDR1 MNHEY and CDR2 SMNVEV (reference sequence). The CDR3 runs 15 residues. The DNA for the CDR3 is TGTGCCAGCAGCCGGGACAGCCCTGTGGACACTGAAGCTTTCTTT. This codes for CASSRDSPVDTEAFF.

The chain couples TRBV28 to TRBJ1-2; the D is unclear. V dropped 8 bases and J dropped 5 bases, with 9 bases sitting between them. Looked up from germline, CDR1 is MDHEN and CDR2 is SYDVKM. The CDR3 extends over 11 amino acids. The CDR3 nucleotides read TGTGCCAGCGGGCGGCTTTATGGCTACACCTTC. Translated: CASGRLYGYTF.

This clonotype was counted only a few times. The V call is TRBV3-1, the J call TRBJ1-2; no clear D. Germline V gives CDR1 LGHDT, CDR2 YNNKEL (reference sequence). CDR3 length: 13 amino acids. The V end lost 8 bases, the J end lost 2 bases, and 12 bases lay between the germline ends. CDR3 protein: CASVNDENYGYTF. The CDR3 DNA reads TGTGCCAGCGTAAATGACGAAAACTATGGCTACACCTTC. Complete variable domain (other parts from reference TRBV3-1 and TRBJ1-2): DTAVSQTPKYLVTQMGNDKSIKCEQNLGHDTMYWYKQDSKKFLKIMFSYNNKELIINETVPNRFSPKSPDKAHLNLHINSLELGDSAVYFCASVNDENYGYTFGSGTRLTVV.

In the case of this clonotype: This may stem from a read error, because a much larger clone lies one nucleotide away. V is TRBV24-1 and J is TRBJ2-3; D might be TRBD2 (5 bases). Germline V gene sequence: CDR1 KGHDR, CDR2 SFDVKD. This CDR3 is 17 amino acids long. DNA for the CDR3: TGTACCACCAGTGATTTGGAACTAGGGAGTAAAGGTGGTACGCAGTATTTT. This codes for CTTSDLELGSKGGTQYF.

This rearrangement joins TRBV7-8 to TRBJ2-7; TRBD2 matches at 11 bases. The CDR3 has 15 residues. Germline V gene data show CDR1 as SGHVS and CDR2 as FQNEAQ. Trimming at V came to 2 bases and at J to 4 bases, leaving 4 bases not matched to a gene. The CDR3 DNA follows: TGTGCCAGCAGCTTAATTACTAGCGGGGGATACGAGCAGTACTTC. Its translation is CASSLITSGGYEQYF.

The chain has TRBV19 and TRBJ1-5, with D tentatively TRBD1 (5 bases). The V gene lost 8 bases and the J gene lost 2 bases, with 10 bases spanning the gap. CDR1 and CDR2 from the germline V gene are LNHDA and SQIVND (reference sequence). The CDR3 runs to 13 residues. The CDR3 spells CASGQGRNQPQHF. The CDR3 nucleotides are TGTGCCAGTGGCCAGGGTCGCAATCAGCCCCAGCATTTT.

At least ten counts were recorded for this clonotype. The rearrangement uses TRBV4-2 and TRBJ1-1, with unresolved D. Germline CDR1 reads LGHNA; CDR2 reads YNFKEQ. CDR3 length equals 14 residues. V was cut by 4 bases and J by 4 bases, with 13 bases left in between. CDR3 amino acids: CASSPQQLLTEAFF. In DNA form, the CDR3 reads TGTGCCAGCAGCCCTCAACAATTACTCACTGAAGCTTTCTTT.

The chain has TRBV7-6 and TRBJ2-1; D gene uncertain. The CDR3 extends over 15 amino acids. V was trimmed by 1 base and J by 4 bases, leaving 11 bases between them. Germline V CDR1 and CDR2: SGHVS, FNYEAQ. The CDR3 coding sequence is TGTGCCAGCAGCTTAGACGGCGGCCCGTACAATGAGCAGTTCTTC. The encoded protein is CASSLDGGPYNEQFF.

This clonotype appeared many times. The chain joins TRBV29-1 to TRBJ2-7; the D is unclear. Trimming cost V 2 bases and J 5 bases, with 10 bases left between them. The germline CDR1 and CDR2 sequences are SQVTM and ANQGSEA. This CDR3 is built from 12 residues. The DNA for the CDR3 is TGCAGCGTTGAAATAAGGGTGAACGAGCAGTACTTC. Residues: CSVEIRVNEQYF.

This clonotype appeared a few times. CDR3 sequence (DNA): TGCAGCGTTGACCCAGGGGGGAGCTCCTACAATGAGCAGTTCTTC. Translation gives CSVDPGGSSYNEQFF. The rearrangement links TRBV29-1 to TRBJ2-1, with D tentatively TRBD1 (7 bases). Germline CDR1 SQVTM, CDR2 ANQGSEA. V lost 3 bases to trimming and J lost 0 bases, with 12 bases between them. This CDR3 contains 15 residues.